A selection of T cell receptor beta chains follows, all from one sample in a study of identical twins. TCRdb fed the 5' RACE reads into MiXCR, producing one record per CDR3 protein. This sample has 410,000 or so distinct CDR3 sequences, with less than 20% found just once. The material sequenced was naive T cells sorted from blood. Receptors originate from a man over 45 in good health. The CDR3 runs from the conserved cysteine through the conserved F or W. The order of the fields is D gene, clone size, V gene, J gene, CDR3 protein, CDR3 DNA. The D gene is left open where the match is weak. Only some rows state a clone size, as once, few, many or a class for expanded clones.

>NA|many|TRBV6-1|TRBJ2-2
CASSHPRTTGELFF
TGTGCCAGCAGCCATCCTAGAACTACCGGGGAGCTGTTTTTT
>NA|NA|TRBV15|TRBJ1-2
CATSRVAGTEGYTF
TGTGCCACCAGCAGAGTCGCAGGGACGGAAGGCTACACCTTC
>NA|NA|TRBV15|TRBJ2-7
CATSAHRGEQYF
TGTGCCACCAGCGCTCACCGGGGCGAGCAGTACTTC
>TRBD1|NA|TRBV2|TRBJ2-7
CASRGRGHSYEQYF
TGTGCCAGCAGGGGTAGGGGGCACTCCTACGAGCAGTACTTC
>NA|many|TRBV4-1|TRBJ1-5
CASSQVGDSNQPQHF
TGCGCCAGCAGCCAAGTAGGGGATAGCAATCAGCCCCAGCATTTT
>NA|many|TRBV2|TRBJ2-3
CASIVSRTHTDTQYF
TGTGCCAGCATCGTTAGCCGTACCCACACAGATACGCAGTATTTT
>TRBD2|NA|TRBV20-1|TRBJ2-3
CSATKAGASTDTQYF
TGCAGTGCTACAAAAGCGGGGGCTAGCACAGATACGCAGTATTTT
>TRBD1|NA|TRBV11-3|TRBJ2-1
CASSLGTGLSNEQFF
TGTGCCAGCAGCTTAGGGACAGGGTTGAGCAATGAGCAGTTCTTC
>NA|few|TRBV11-1|TRBJ1-6
CASSLEDSLNSPLHF
TGTGCCAGCAGCTTAGAAGACTCCCTTAATTCACCCCTCCACTTT
>TRBD1|NA|TRBV5-3|TRBJ2-5
CASSHPGQGLAFQETQYF
TGTGCCAGTAGCCATCCCGGACAGGGCTTGGCCTTTCAAGAGACCCAGTACTTC
>NA|NA|TRBV5-1|TRBJ2-3
CASSSGASPFTDTQYF
TGCGCCAGCAGCTCCGGAGCGAGCCCCTTTACGGATACGCAGTATTTT
>TRBD1|many|TRBV12-3/TRBV12-4|TRBJ1-4
CASSPTGDANEKLFF
TGTGCCAGCAGTCCGACAGGGGATGCTAATGAAAAACTGTTTTTT
>NA|few|TRBV24-1|TRBJ2-1
CATSDPSTSGMYNEQFF
TGTGCCACCAGTGATCCCAGTACTAGTGGGATGTACAATGAGCAGTTCTTC